The T cell receptor beta chain described here comes from a study of spatial heterogeneity in lung cancer. Across the study: Detection consistently yielded more beta chains than alpha chains. Within raw reads, each unique TCR and UMI combination appeared on average more than ten times.

Germline CDR1 reads MGHRA; CDR2 reads YSYEKL. V lost 2 bases and J lost 3, with 13 bases in between. This CDR3 region has 15 residues. Time point meaning: sample taken at primary tumor resection. Tumor, nontumor lung or frozen PBMC supplied whole RNA that was sequenced unsorted. The donors, approximately 66 patients with untreated early-stage non-small cell lung cancer, provided the samples. Each CDR3 protein gets one entry after TCRdb re-called the 5' RACE reads with MiXCR. The sample has 40,000 to 45,000 distinct CDR3 sequences, roughly an eighth seen once; the top ten hold 55% to 70%. This chain connects TRBV4-1 to TRBJ2-5; no definite D call. The material was PBMCs, obtained at surgery. This receptor was taken from a male donor with early-stage non-small cell lung cancer. The CDR3 loop reads CASSQPGTHEETQYF. The CDR3 coding sequence is TGCGCCAGCAGCCAACCCGGAACGCACGAAGAGACCCAGTACTTC.